This TCR beta chain was obtained from a study of blood T cell repertoires in COVID-19. On the study more broadly: In each case, the material was cDNA or gDNA derived from T cells, B-cell-depleted T cells, or PBMCs.

Germline V gene data show CDR1 as SGDLS and CDR2 as YYNGEE. The CDR3 spans 17 residues. Germline trimming cut 0 bases from V and 8 bases from J; bases unmatched to any gene: 12. Original handling: For nucleated cells, counts were estimated from reference gene primer amplification. The table came from immunoSEQ multiplex PCR; TCRdb's copy has only in-frame clones and leaves some out. From that table come the V and J calls and clone size; the DNA was used to work out D and trimming. The sample contains 250,000 to 350,000 clones, 70% to 90% of which appear only once. The sequencing input was peripheral blood. This clonotype originated in a woman between 55 and 75 years old with acute or convalescent COVID-19. The chain employs TRBV9 and TRBJ2-1; 9 bases are shared with TRBD2. The CDR3, as DNA: TGTGCCAGCAGCGTAGAAGTTTTAGCGGGAGAGGACGATGAGCAGTTCTTC. Protein product: CASSVEVLAGEDDEQFF.